These 18 T cell receptor beta chains originate from one sample sequenced in a study of shared clonotypes between healthy human individuals. Measured with immunoSEQ multiplex PCR; TCRdb has only the in-frame clones, and not every one. Of some 470,000 clones in the sample, 76% were seen once. Sample: PBMCs. The receptors stem from a woman in her forties in good health. Some clones in this sample may be carry-over from other donors' samples.

To note about this clone: Since a much larger clone is just one base distant, this may be a read error. Other DNA sequences within the sample encode an identical CDR3. The chain has TRBV7-2 and TRBJ1-1; D might be TRBD1 (6 bases). V lost 1 base and J 1 base, leaving 10 bases between the germline ends. This CDR3 comprises 15 residues. Germline values: CDR1 SGHTA, CDR2 FQGNSA. The CDR3 loop reads CASSLGDRRNTEAFF. The CDR3 region has the DNA TGTGCCAGCAGCTTAGGAGACAGGAGGAACACTGAAGCTTTCTTT.

The count of this clone is one. CDR3 residues: CASSQGTGTGYEKLFF. The CDR3 DNA sequence: TGCGCCAGCAGCCAAGGGACAGGGACAGGGTACGAAAAACTGTTTTTT. The rearrangement links TRBV4-3 to TRBJ1-4, with 9 bases aligning to TRBD1. In germline, CDR1 is LGHNA, CDR2 YSLEER. This CDR3 spans 16 amino acids. Trimming took 1 base from V and 8 from J; bases not matched to a gene: 8.

As regards this clone: An end of the junction does not agree with germline; a read error may underlie this. The chain employs TRBV6-1 and TRBJ1-2; the match to TRBD1 covers 12 bases. CDR3 length: 13 amino acids. Per germline, CDR1 MNHNS and CDR2 SASEGT. The CDR3 spells CASRGTGGHGCTF. The CDR3 DNA sequence: TGTGCCAGCAGGGGGACAGGGGGCCATGGCTGCACCTTC.

This rearrangement joins TRBV7-9 to TRBJ2-5, with no clear D. The assigned J gene may be wrong: the sequence end matches TRBJ2-7 better. This CDR3 is built from 12 residues. CDR1 and CDR2 (germline): SEHNR, FQNEAQ (reference sequence). CDR3: CASSLERGEQYF. The CDR3 nucleotides are TGTGCCAGCAGCTTGGAAAGAGGCGAGCAGTACTTC.

The chain employs TRBV29-1 and TRBJ2-5, with a possible D match to TRBD1 (7 bases). The length of the CDR3 is 12 residues. Trimming cost V 4 bases and J 11 bases, with 17 bases left between them. CDR1 is SQVTM, CDR2 ANQGSEA, per germline. CDR3 in amino acids: CSVGEGAREQYF. DNA of the CDR3: TGCAGCGTTGGTGAGGGGGCACGGGAGCAGTACTTC.

The CDR3 sequence is CASSITQGLRVNEQFF. In nucleotides, the CDR3 is TGTGCCAGCAGCATTACCCAGGGCCTAAGGGTCAATGAGCAGTTCTTC. The chain carries TRBV7-2 and TRBJ2-1; tentative D call: TRBD1 (5 bases). Germline CDR1 and CDR2: SGHTA and FQGNSA. The germline V and J ends were trimmed by 5 bases and 6 bases, with 20 bases remaining between them. The CDR3 has 16 residues.

On this clone itself: A much bigger clone sits one base away, suggesting this may be a read error. Other DNA sequences in this specimen translate into the identical CDR3. DNA of the CDR3: TGTGCCAGCAGTGAAATGGACAGGGGGATTAAACTGTTTTTC. Residues: CASSEMDRGIKLFF. The chain employs TRBV2 and TRBJ1-4; 10 nucleotides line up with TRBD1. The CDR3 is 14 residues long. Per germline, CDR1 SNHLY and CDR2 FYNNEI. Filled out from reference TRBV2 and TRBJ1-4, the complete variable domain reads EPEVTQTPSHQVTQMGQEVILRCVPISNHLYFYWYRQILGQKVEFLVSFYNNEISEKSEIFDDQFSVERPDGSNFTLKIRSTKLEDSAMYFCASSEMDRGIKLFFGSGTQLSVL.

The chain is built from TRBV4-2 and TRBJ2-3, with D possibly being TRBD2 (6 bases). There are 18 residues in the CDR3. Germline V gene lookup returns CDR1 LGHNA and CDR2 YNFKEQ. With 0 bases removed from V and 4 bases from J, the gap between germline ends came to 20 bases. The CDR3 spells CASSQDSVEAGGADTQYF. DNA for the CDR3: TGTGCCAGCAGCCAAGATTCAGTTGAGGCTGGAGGGGCAGATACGCAGTATTTT.

The chain is built from TRBV2 and TRBJ2-7, with TRBD1 as a possible D gene (6 bases). Between the trimmed V and J ends, which lost 11 bases and 2 bases, there was a span of 16 bases. Germline CDR1 reads SNHLY; CDR2 reads FYNNEI. The CDR3 sequence is 13 residues long. The CDR3 DNA reads TGTGCCGGCACAGGGTTGGTGGCCTACGAGCAGTACTTC. This translates into CAGTGLVAYEQYF.

J is TRBJ2-2 and V is TRBV7-3; D is ambiguous. CDR1 and CDR2 from the germline V gene are SGHTA and FQGTGA. The CDR3 spans 12 residues. Trimming took off 5 bases at V and 3 bases at J, with 4 bases between the two ends. The CDR3 sequence is CASSPDTGELFF. The CDR3 bases are TGTGCCAGCAGCCCTGACACCGGGGAGCTGTTTTTT.

Concerning this clone: Given a much more abundant clone one base away, this may be a read error. The same CDR3 arises from other DNA sequences in this sample as well. The chain recombines TRBV7-9 with TRBJ2-7; D gene uncertain. The V and J ends lost 1 base and 1 base respectively, with 2 bases between them. Germline V lookup: CDR1 SEHNR, CDR2 FQNEAQ (reference sequence). This CDR3 has 12 residues. The CDR3 region is CASSLVSYEQYF. The CDR3 coding sequence is TGTGCCAGCAGCTTAGTGTCCTACGAGCAGTACTTC.

This clone has more than one count but fewer than ten. This sequence joins TRBV28 and TRBJ2-1; no reliable D call. The CDR3 contains 15 residues. V was clipped by 4 bases and J by 10 bases, with 20 bases between them. Germline V lookup: CDR1 MDHEN, CDR2 SYDVKM. This CDR3 is CASSSTLDPTREQFF. CDR3 sequence (DNA): TGTGCCAGCAGTTCCACCTTGGATCCTACCAGGGAGCAGTTCTTC.

The V and J genes are TRBV27 and TRBJ2-1; 8 bases agree with TRBD1. CDR1 and CDR2 from the germline V gene are MNHEY and SMNVEV (reference sequence). The length of the CDR3 is 17 residues. Losses at the gene ends were 7 bases for V and 16 bases for J; bases not matched to a gene: 27. For the CDR3, the DNA is TGTGCCAGCACCCTGGGGGGACAGGAGTCAACAGCGGAGAGGGGCTTCTTC. This encodes CASTLGGQESTAERGFF.

This clone was seen a handful of times. The rearrangement uses TRBV15 and TRBJ2-5, with a possible D match to TRBD2 (6 bases). The V gene lost 0 bases and the J gene lost 2 bases, with 10 bases spanning the gap. Germline CDR1 reads LNHNV; CDR2 reads YYDKDF (reference sequence). The CDR3 contains 15 residues. CDR3 DNA: TGTGCCACCAGCAGAGAGCGTGCGGGACAAGAGACCCAGTACTTC. Protein sequence: CATSRERAGQETQYF.

This sequence joins TRBV4-3 and TRBJ2-1; 13 bases are a match to TRBD2. V gave up 0 bases and J gave up 3 bases; unmatched junction bases: 2. CDR3 length: 17 residues. Germline lookup yields CDR1 LGHNA and CDR2 YSLEER. CDR3 coding DNA: TGCGCCAGCAGCCAAGAACTAGCGGGAGGGTTCTACAATGAGCAGTTCTTC. Residues: CASSQELAGGFYNEQFF.

With regard to this clone: Additional DNA sequences in this sample encode the identical CDR3. This chain joins TRBV7-9 and TRBJ1-5, with a possible D match to TRBD1 (5 bases). V was cut by 1 base and J by 5 bases, with 9 bases left in between. There are 14 residues in the CDR3. Germline lookup yields CDR1 SEHNR and CDR2 FQNEAQ (reference sequence). This CDR3 reads CASSLGGLDQPQHF. The CDR3 DNA reads TGTGCCAGCAGCTTAGGGGGACTGGATCAGCCCCAGCATTTT.

About this clone itself: A much larger clone differs by one base, so this may be a read error. Other DNA sequences in this specimen translate into the identical CDR3. The chain is built from TRBV15 and TRBJ1-5, with unresolved D. The CDR3 spans 14 residues. Germline loops: CDR1 LNHNV, CDR2 YYDKDF (reference sequence). CDR3 DNA: TGCGCCACCAGCTGGGCGTATAGCAATCAGCCCCAGCATTTT. Its translation: CATSWAYSNQPQHF.

Remarks on this clone: The same CDR3 also results from other DNA sequences found in this sample. The V call is TRBV15, the J call TRBJ1-3; possible D gene TRBD1, 6 bases. Germline CDR1 LNHNV, CDR2 YYDKDF (reference sequence). Deletions cut 0 bases from V and 0 bases from J, with 9 bases between. The CDR3 has 16 residues. The chain's CDR3 is CATSRDRGSSGNTIYF. The CDR3 coding sequence is TGTGCCACCAGCAGAGATAGGGGGAGCTCTGGAAACACCATATATTTT.